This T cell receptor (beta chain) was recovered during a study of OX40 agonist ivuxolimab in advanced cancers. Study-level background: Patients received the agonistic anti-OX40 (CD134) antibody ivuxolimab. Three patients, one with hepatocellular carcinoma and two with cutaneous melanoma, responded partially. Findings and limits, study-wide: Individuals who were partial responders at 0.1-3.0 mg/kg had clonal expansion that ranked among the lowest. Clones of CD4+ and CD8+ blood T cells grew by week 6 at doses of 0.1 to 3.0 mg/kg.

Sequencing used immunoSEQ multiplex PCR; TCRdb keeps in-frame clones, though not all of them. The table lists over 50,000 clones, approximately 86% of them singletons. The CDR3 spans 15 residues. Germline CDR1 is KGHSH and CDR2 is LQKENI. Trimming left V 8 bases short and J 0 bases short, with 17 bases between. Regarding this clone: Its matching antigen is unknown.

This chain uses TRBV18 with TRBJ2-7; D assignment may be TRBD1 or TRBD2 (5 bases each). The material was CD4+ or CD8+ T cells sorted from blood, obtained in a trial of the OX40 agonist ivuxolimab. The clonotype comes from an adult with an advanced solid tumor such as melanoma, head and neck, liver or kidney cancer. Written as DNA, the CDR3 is TGTGCCAGCAAGGTCCCCGGGACGGACTCCTACGAGCAGTACTTC. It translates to CASKVPGTDSYEQYF.